This is a list of T cell receptor beta chains from one sample in a study of beta chain features in type 1 diabetes. TCRdb's table, derived via immunoSEQ multiplex PCR, lists solely in-frame clones and lacks some. The data contain some 240,000 clones, approximately 16% of them singletons. The sample comprised naive CD4+ T cells from blood. Source of these receptors: a man aged 25 to 40 with type 1 diabetes. CDR3s include the opening cysteine and the closing phenylalanine or tryptophan. The order of the fields is clone size, D gene, J gene, V gene, CDR3 protein, CDR3 DNA. A D gene is named only where the DNA matches it firmly. Clone size appears in some rows only: once, few, many, or a class for an expanded clone.

abundance: few; d_gene: -; j_gene: TRBJ2-5; v_gene: TRBV7-9; CDR3aa: CASSLRQGGGETQYF; CDR3nt: TGTGCCAGCAGCTTACGACAGGGAGGAGGGGAGACCCAGTACTTC
abundance: -; d_gene: -; j_gene: TRBJ2-5; v_gene: TRBV6-6; CDR3aa: CASSTQGSQTQYF; CDR3nt: TGTGCCAGCAGTACACAGGGTAGCCAGACCCAGTACTTC
abundance: -; d_gene: -; j_gene: TRBJ2-3; v_gene: TRBV29-1; CDR3aa: CTGKGSRRGGTDTQYF; CDR3nt: TGCACCGGCAAGGGGTCCCGAAGGGGAGGAACAGATACGCAGTATTTT
abundance: few; d_gene: -; j_gene: TRBJ2-6; v_gene: TRBV2; CDR3aa: CASSEQLTGANVLTF; CDR3nt: TGTGCCAGCAGTGAGCAGCTTACTGGGGCCAACGTCCTGACTTTC
abundance: -; d_gene: TRBD2; j_gene: TRBJ2-4; v_gene: TRBV11-2; CDR3aa: CASSLGLAGNIQYF; CDR3nt: TGTGCCAGCAGCCTGGGACTAGCGGGGAACATTCAGTACTTC
abundance: few; d_gene: TRBD1; j_gene: TRBJ2-7; v_gene: TRBV6-1; CDR3aa: CASSRGGTGSYEQYF; CDR3nt: TGTGCCAGCAGCCGGGGTGGGACAGGCTCCTACGAGCAGTACTTC
abundance: few; d_gene: -; j_gene: TRBJ2-3; v_gene: TRBV6-6; CDR3aa: CASSPDAAYTDTQYF; CDR3nt: TGTGCCAGCAGTCCGGACGCTGCTTACACAGATACGCAGTATTTT
abundance: few; d_gene: -; j_gene: TRBJ2-6; v_gene: TRBV28; CDR3aa: CASSLTHSGANVLTF; CDR3nt: TGTGCCAGCAGTTTAACACACTCTGGGGCCAACGTCCTGACTTTC
abundance: -; d_gene: TRBD2; j_gene: TRBJ2-7; v_gene: TRBV13; CDR3aa: CASLIAGAVYEQYF; CDR3nt: TGTGCCAGCTTGATCGCGGGAGCGGTCTACGAGCAGTACTTC
abundance: -; d_gene: -; j_gene: TRBJ1-5; v_gene: TRBV30; CDR3aa: CAWSTDNVLSQHF; CDR3nt: TGTGCCTGGAGTACGGACAACGTTTTGTCCCAGCATTTT
abundance: few; d_gene: -; j_gene: TRBJ1-2; v_gene: TRBV30; CDR3aa: CAWRLSTGWSGYTF; CDR3nt: TGTGCCTGGCGCTTGAGTACAGGGTGGAGCGGCTACACCTTC
abundance: -; d_gene: -; j_gene: TRBJ1-2; v_gene: TRBV29-1; CDR3aa: CSVEDNRNYGYTF; CDR3nt: TGCAGCGTTGAAGATAACCGTAACTATGGCTACACCTTC
abundance: few; d_gene: TRBD1; j_gene: TRBJ1-1; v_gene: TRBV7-2; CDR3aa: CASSKPGGTEAFF; CDR3nt: TGTGCCAGCAGCAAACCAGGGGGGACTGAAGCTTTCTTT
abundance: -; d_gene: -; j_gene: TRBJ2-7; v_gene: TRBV27; CDR3aa: CASSLSLAYEQYF; CDR3nt: TGTGCCAGCAGTTTATCGCTGGCCTACGAGCAGTACTTC
abundance: -; d_gene: -; j_gene: TRBJ2-6; v_gene: TRBV9; CDR3aa: CATSGRSGANVLTF; CDR3nt: TGTGCCACCAGTGGTAGATCTGGGGCCAACGTCCTGACTTTC
abundance: few; d_gene: -; j_gene: TRBJ2-3; v_gene: TRBV30; CDR3aa: CAWRSSASTDTQYF; CDR3nt: TGTGCCTGGAGAAGTAGCGCTAGCACAGATACGCAGTATTTT
abundance: -; d_gene: -; j_gene: TRBJ2-1; v_gene: TRBV7-2; CDR3aa: CASSLDTYNEQFF; CDR3nt: TGTGCCAGCAGCTTAGACACCTACAATGAGCAGTTCTTC
abundance: -; d_gene: -; j_gene: TRBJ2-3; v_gene: TRBV7-3; CDR3aa: CASSLTTAQDTQYF; CDR3nt: TGTGCCAGCAGCTTAACGACGGCACAAGATACGCAGTATTTT
abundance: -; d_gene: -; j_gene: TRBJ1-2; v_gene: TRBV7-2; CDR3aa: CASSLGPGNGYTF; CDR3nt: TGTGCCAGCAGCTTAGGTCCTGGGAATGGCTACACCTTC
abundance: few; d_gene: TRBD1; j_gene: TRBJ1-1; v_gene: TRBV7-9; CDR3aa: CASSQPPGQPNTEAFF; CDR3nt: TGTGCCAGCAGCCAGCCTCCGGGACAGCCGAACACTGAAGCTTTCTTT
abundance: few; d_gene: TRBD2; j_gene: TRBJ2-3; v_gene: TRBV5-4; CDR3aa: CASSQGLARTDTQYF; CDR3nt: TGTGCCAGCAGCCAGGGACTAGCGCGGACAGATACGCAGTATTTT
abundance: few; d_gene: -; j_gene: TRBJ1-2; v_gene: TRBV28; CDR3aa: CASTLRVNYGYTF; CDR3nt: TGTGCCAGCACTCTCAGGGTTAACTATGGCTACACCTTC
abundance: -; d_gene: -; j_gene: TRBJ1-5; v_gene: TRBV15; CDR3aa: CATSRQGGGNQPQHF; CDR3nt: TGTGCCACCAGCAGACAGGGAGGTGGCAATCAGCCCCAGCATTTT
abundance: few; d_gene: -; j_gene: TRBJ2-5; v_gene: TRBV30; CDR3aa: CAWSAGNQETQYF; CDR3nt: TGTGCCTGGAGTGCAGGCAACCAAGAGACCCAGTACTTC
abundance: -; d_gene: -; j_gene: TRBJ2-5; v_gene: TRBV29-1; CDR3aa: CSVESGAGRETQYF; CDR3nt: TGCAGCGTTGAATCGGGGGCAGGTAGAGAGACCCAGTACTTC
abundance: -; d_gene: -; j_gene: TRBJ2-1; v_gene: TRBV9; CDR3aa: CASSVEPRPSYNEQFF; CDR3nt: TGTGCCAGCAGCGTAGAACCACGGCCGAGCTACAATGAGCAGTTCTTC
abundance: -; d_gene: -; j_gene: TRBJ2-7; v_gene: TRBV13; CDR3aa: CASSTVLGALEQYF; CDR3nt: TGTGCCAGCAGCACCGTCTTAGGGGCCCTCGAGCAGTACTTC
abundance: -; d_gene: -; j_gene: TRBJ2-5; v_gene: TRBV4-2; CDR3aa: CASSQGGAYQETQYF; CDR3nt: TGTGCCAGCAGCCAAGGAGGGGCCTACCAAGAGACCCAGTACTTC
abundance: -; d_gene: -; j_gene: TRBJ1-1; v_gene: TRBV30; CDR3aa: CAWRGSNTEAFF; CDR3nt: TGTGCCTGGAGGGGCTCTAACACTGAAGCTTTCTTT
abundance: -; d_gene: -; j_gene: TRBJ2-7; v_gene: TRBV13; CDR3aa: CASSLRRATYEQYF; CDR3nt: TGTGCCAGCAGCTTGCGGCGGGCTACCTACGAGCAGTACTTC
abundance: -; d_gene: -; j_gene: TRBJ2-7; v_gene: TRBV9; CDR3aa: CASSLVQDEQYF; CDR3nt: TGTGCCAGCTCCCTCGTGCAGGACGAGCAGTACTTC
abundance: few; d_gene: -; j_gene: TRBJ1-1; v_gene: TRBV29-1; CDR3aa: CSVESGLNTEAFF; CDR3nt: TGCAGCGTTGAGAGTGGCTTGAACACTGAAGCTTTCTTT
abundance: -; d_gene: TRBD2; j_gene: TRBJ2-1; v_gene: TRBV7-2; CDR3aa: CASSSQAGINEQFF; CDR3nt: TGTGCCAGCAGCTCACAAGCGGGAATCAATGAGCAGTTCTTC
abundance: few; d_gene: TRBD1; j_gene: TRBJ2-7; v_gene: TRBV19; CDR3aa: CASSNRDRGFYEQYF; CDR3nt: TGTGCCAGTAGTAATCGGGACAGGGGGTTCTACGAGCAGTACTTC
abundance: few; d_gene: TRBD1; j_gene: TRBJ1-4; v_gene: TRBV30; CDR3aa: CAWSSGQGRVKLFF; CDR3nt: TGTGCCTGGAGCTCTGGACAGGGACGGGTAAAACTGTTTTTT
abundance: few; d_gene: -; j_gene: TRBJ2-5; v_gene: TRBV11-2; CDR3aa: CASSLLSAYQETQYF; CDR3nt: TGTGCCAGCAGCTTATTGTCGGCTTACCAAGAGACCCAGTACTTC
abundance: few; d_gene: -; j_gene: TRBJ2-7; v_gene: TRBV20-1; CDR3aa: CSARSGHEQYF; CDR3nt: TGCAGTGCTAGATCGGGCCACGAGCAGTACTTC